The 2 T cell receptor beta chains in this list originate from one sample, sequenced in a study of blood T cell repertoires in COVID-19. Sequenced by immunoSEQ multiplex PCR; TCRdb stores in-frame clones only, minus some. The sample records 100,000 to 150,000 clones, about 86% being singletons. Sequenced material: peripheral blood. Receptors were obtained from a man older than 75 with active or convalescent COVID-19.

The chain uses TRBV5-1 and TRBJ1-2, with D hard to call. Looked up from germline, CDR1 is SGHRS and CDR2 is YFSETQ. This CDR3 is built from 14 residues. V shed 0 bases and J shed 3 bases, with 9 bases lying between them. CDR3 sequence reads: CASSLARGDYGYTF. The CDR3, as DNA: TGCGCCAGCAGCTTGGCCCGGGGTGACTATGGCTACACCTTC.

V gene TRBV5-1 combines with J gene TRBJ1-5; perhaps TRBD1 as D (6 bases). V lost 0 bases, J lost 5 bases, and 6 bases lay in between. The CDR3 has 13 amino acids. CDR1 and CDR2 from the germline V gene are SGHRS and YFSETQ. As DNA, the CDR3 is TGCGCCAGCAGCTTGGCAGGGGATCAGCCCCAGCATTTT. It is translated as CASSLAGDQPQHF.